This TCR beta chain was identified in a study of CDR3 diversity in severe acne. In its sample, this clonotype was seen many times. Per germline, CDR1 DFQATT and CDR2 SNEGSKA (reference sequence). V was cut by 6 bases and J by 5 bases, with 10 bases left in between. This CDR3 is built from 11 residues. TCRdb re-analysed the PCR reads in MiXCR, keeping a single row per CDR3 protein. The sample carries more than 70,000 distinct CDR3 sequences, around half recorded once. The sequenced material came from blood. The sequence derives from a male donor in good health, serving as a control. V gene TRBV20-1 combines with J gene TRBJ2-5, with D hard to call. The CDR3 nucleotides read TGCAGTGCCGTCCTTCGCGAGACCCAGTACTTC. It is translated as CSAVLRETQYF.